The entry below describes one T cell receptor (beta chain). The sample belongs to a study of human T cells and chemical hapten exposure. One entry per CDR3 protein results from TCRdb running MiXCR on the RACE reads. The table has under 450,000 distinct CDR3 sequences, roughly 6.3% seen once. This CDR3 is 15 amino acids long. CDR1 is SGDLS and CDR2 is YYNGEE in the germline V gene. The V end was cut by 3 bases, the J end by 2 bases, with 14 bases between. Time point of the sample: patch test 2, 6 weeks after DPC sensitization. The treatment: therapeutic diphenylcyclopropenone sensitization with weekly scalp DPC.

This receptor was taken from a young woman with alopecia areata. Some clones in this sample may be carry-over from other donors' samples. The material was whole blood, obtained in connection with sensitization to the hapten diphenylcyclopropenone (DPC). The chain links TRBV9 to TRBJ2-5; a weak D match, TRBD1 (5 bases). CDR3 protein: CASSAQSTGQETQYF. The DNA of the CDR3 is TGTGCCAGCAGCGCCCAGAGTACAGGACAAGAGACCCAGTACTTC. The full variable domain, in which reference TRBV9 and TRBJ2-5 provide the parts outside the CDR3, is DSGVTQTPKHLITATGQRVTLRCSPRSGDLSVYWYQQSLDQGLQFLIQYYNGEERAKGNILERFSAQQFPDLHSELNLSSLELGDSALYFCASSAQSTGQETQYFGPGTRLLVL.